This T cell receptor (beta chain) originates from a study of Graves' ophthalmopathy and Graves' hyperthyroidism. The germline V gene encodes CDR1 WSHSY and CDR2 SAAADI. The CDR3 has 14 residues. J lost 5 bases, V lost 6 bases, and 5 bases had no gene match. From RNA, the CDR3 regions of TCR beta chains were amplified and sequenced. Second-round multiplex PCR came after a first-round RT-PCR that employed HTBI primers. TCRdb recomputed calls from the multiplex PCR reads with MiXCR, one row per CDR3 protein. The repertoire consists of 450,000 or so distinct CDR3 sequences, with around 15% occurring once and the leading ten covering 9.8%.

The TCR comes from a woman aged 25 to 45 with Graves' ophthalmopathy. The rearrangement uses TRBV10-2 and TRBJ1-5; 9 bases are a match to TRBD1. Sequencing used blood. CDR3 nucleotides: TGCGCCAGCAGCGACACAGGGGGCGATCAGCCCCAGCATTTT. This encodes CASSDTGGDQPQHF.